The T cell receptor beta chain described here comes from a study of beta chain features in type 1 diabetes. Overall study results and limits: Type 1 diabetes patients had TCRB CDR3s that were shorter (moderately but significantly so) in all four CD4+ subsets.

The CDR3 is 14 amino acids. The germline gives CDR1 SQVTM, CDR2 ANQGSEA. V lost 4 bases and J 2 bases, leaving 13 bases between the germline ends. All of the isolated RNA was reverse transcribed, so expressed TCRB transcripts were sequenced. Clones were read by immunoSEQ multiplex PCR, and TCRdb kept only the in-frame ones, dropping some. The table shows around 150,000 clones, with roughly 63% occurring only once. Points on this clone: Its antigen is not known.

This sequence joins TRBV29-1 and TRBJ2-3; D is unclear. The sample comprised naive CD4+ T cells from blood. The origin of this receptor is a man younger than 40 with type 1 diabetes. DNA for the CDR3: TGCAGCGTTGGAAGGGCTAATCCCACAGATACGCAGTATTTT. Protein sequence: CSVGRANPTDTQYF.